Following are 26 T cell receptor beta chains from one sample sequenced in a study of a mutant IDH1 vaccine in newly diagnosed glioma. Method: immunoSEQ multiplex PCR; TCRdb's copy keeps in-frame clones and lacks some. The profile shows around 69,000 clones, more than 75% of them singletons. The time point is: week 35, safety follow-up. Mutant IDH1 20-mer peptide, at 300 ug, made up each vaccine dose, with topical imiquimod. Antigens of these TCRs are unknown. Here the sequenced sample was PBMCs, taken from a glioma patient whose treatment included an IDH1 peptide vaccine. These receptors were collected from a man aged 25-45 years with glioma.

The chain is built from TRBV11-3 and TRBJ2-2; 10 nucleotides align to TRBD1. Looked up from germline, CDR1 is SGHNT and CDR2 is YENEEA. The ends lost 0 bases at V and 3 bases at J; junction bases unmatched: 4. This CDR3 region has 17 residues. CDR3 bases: TGTGCCAGCAGCTTAGATACAGGACAGGGGGACACCGGGGAGCTGTTTTTT. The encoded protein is CASSLDTGQGDTGELFF. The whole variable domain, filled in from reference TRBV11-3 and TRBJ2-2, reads EAGVVQSPRYKIIEKKQPVAFWCNPISGHNTLYWYLQNLGQGPELLIRYENEEAVDDSQLPKDRFSAERLKGVDSTLKIQPAELGDSAVYLCASSLDTGQGDTGELFFGEGSRLTVL.

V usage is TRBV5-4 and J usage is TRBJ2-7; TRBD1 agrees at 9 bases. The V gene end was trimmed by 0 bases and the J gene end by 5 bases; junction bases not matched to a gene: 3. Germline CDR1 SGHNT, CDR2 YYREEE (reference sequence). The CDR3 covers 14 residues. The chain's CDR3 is CASSLGGQGNEQYF. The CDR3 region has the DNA TGTGCCAGCAGCTTGGGAGGACAGGGGAACGAGCAGTACTTC. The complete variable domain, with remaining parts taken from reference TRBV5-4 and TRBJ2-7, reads ETGVTQSPTHLIKTRGQQVTLRCSSQSGHNTVSWYQQALGQGPQFIFQYYREEENGRGNFPPRFSGLQFPNYSSELNVNALELDDSALYLCASSLGGQGNEQYFGPGTRLTVT.

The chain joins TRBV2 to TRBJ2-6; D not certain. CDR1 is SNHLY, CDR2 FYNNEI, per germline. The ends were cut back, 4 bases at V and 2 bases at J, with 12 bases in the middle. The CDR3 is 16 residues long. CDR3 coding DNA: TGTGCCAGCAGTGTCACGTCCTCACCTGGGGCCAACGTCCTGACTTTC. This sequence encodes CASSVTSSPGANVLTF.

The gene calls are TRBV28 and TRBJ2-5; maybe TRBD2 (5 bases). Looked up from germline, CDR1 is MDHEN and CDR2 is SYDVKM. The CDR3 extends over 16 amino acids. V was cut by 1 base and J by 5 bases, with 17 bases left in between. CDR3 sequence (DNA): TGTGCCAGCAGTTTATTCCTAGCTCCAGCCCGGGAGACCCAGTACTTC. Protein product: CASSLFLAPARETQYF.

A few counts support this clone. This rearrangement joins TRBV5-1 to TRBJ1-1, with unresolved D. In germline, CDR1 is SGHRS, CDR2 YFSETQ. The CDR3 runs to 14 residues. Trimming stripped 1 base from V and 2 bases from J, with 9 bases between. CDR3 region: CASSLWGSNTEAFF. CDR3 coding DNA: TGCGCCAGCAGCTTGTGGGGATCCAACACTGAAGCTTTCTTT.

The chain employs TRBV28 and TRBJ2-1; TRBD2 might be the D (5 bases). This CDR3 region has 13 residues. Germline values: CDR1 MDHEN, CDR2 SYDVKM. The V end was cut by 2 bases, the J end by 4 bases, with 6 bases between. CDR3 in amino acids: CASSLAGYNEQFF. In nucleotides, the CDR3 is TGTGCCAGCAGTTTAGCGGGTTACAATGAGCAGTTCTTC.

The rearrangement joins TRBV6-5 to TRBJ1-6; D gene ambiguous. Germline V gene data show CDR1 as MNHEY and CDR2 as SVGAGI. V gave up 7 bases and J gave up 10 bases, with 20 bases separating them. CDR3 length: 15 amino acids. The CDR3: CASKNGPGRYSPLHF. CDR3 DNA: TGTGCCAGCAAGAATGGTCCGGGCCGATACTCACCCCTCCACTTT.

CDR3 loop: CASTSQGTGGEKLFF. CDR3 nucleotide sequence: TGTGCCAGTACCTCACAAGGGACAGGGGGTGAAAAACTGTTTTTT. The chain is built from TRBV19 and TRBJ1-4; 11 bases match TRBD1. CDR1 is LNHDA and CDR2 is SQIVND in the germline V gene (reference sequence). V lost 7 bases, J lost 7 bases, and 8 bases stayed unmatched. The CDR3 is made up of 15 amino acids.

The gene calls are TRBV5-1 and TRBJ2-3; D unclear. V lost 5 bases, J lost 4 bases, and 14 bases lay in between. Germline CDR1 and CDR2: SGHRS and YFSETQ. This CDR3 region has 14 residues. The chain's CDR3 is CASSRGPVPDTQYF. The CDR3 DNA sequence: TGCGCCAGCAGTAGAGGCCCGGTACCAGATACGCAGTATTTT.

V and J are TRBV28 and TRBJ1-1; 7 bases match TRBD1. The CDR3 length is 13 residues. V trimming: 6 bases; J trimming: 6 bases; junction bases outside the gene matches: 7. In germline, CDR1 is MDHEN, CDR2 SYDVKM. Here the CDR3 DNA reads TGTGCCAGCAGCCGATACAGGGGACCTGAAGCTTTCTTT. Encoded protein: CASSRYRGPEAFF. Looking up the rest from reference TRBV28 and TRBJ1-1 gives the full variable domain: DVKVTQSSRYLVKRTGEKVFLECVQDMDHENMFWYRQDPGLGLRLIYFSYDVKMKEKGDIPEGYSVSREKKERFSLILESASTNQTSMYLCASSRYRGPEAFFGQGTRLTVV.

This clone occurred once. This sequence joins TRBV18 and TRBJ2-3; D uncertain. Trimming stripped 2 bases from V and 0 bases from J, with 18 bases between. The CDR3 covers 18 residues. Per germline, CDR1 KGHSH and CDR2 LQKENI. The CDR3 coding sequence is TGTGCCAGCTCACCAAGGACCAAACGAAGGGATAGCACAGATACGCAGTATTTT. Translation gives CASSPRTKRRDSTDTQYF.

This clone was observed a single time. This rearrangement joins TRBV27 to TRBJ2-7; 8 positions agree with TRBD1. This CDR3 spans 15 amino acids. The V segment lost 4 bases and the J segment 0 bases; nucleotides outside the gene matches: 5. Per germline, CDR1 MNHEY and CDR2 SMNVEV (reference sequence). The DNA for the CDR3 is TGTGCCAGCAGTTCCCCGGACAGGGCCTCCTACGAGCAGTACTTC. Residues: CASSSPDRASYEQYF.

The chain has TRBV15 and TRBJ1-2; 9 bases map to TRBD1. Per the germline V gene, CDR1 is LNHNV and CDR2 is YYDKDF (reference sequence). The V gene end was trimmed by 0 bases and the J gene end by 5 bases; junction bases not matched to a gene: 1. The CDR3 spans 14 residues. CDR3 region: CATSREGTGYGYTF. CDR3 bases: TGTGCCACCAGCAGAGAGGGGACAGGGTATGGCTACACCTTC.

In DNA, the CDR3 is TGTGCCAGCAGCGTAGGAGGGGGTCGATCGCCCCAGCATTTT. Translated: CASSVGGGRSPQHF. The chain joins TRBV9 to TRBJ1-5; maybe TRBD1 (6 bases). The length of the CDR3 is 14 residues. The germline V and J ends were trimmed by 0 bases and 9 bases, with 13 bases remaining between them. Germline V CDR1 and CDR2: SGDLS, YYNGEE. Combining the CDR3 with reference TRBV9 and TRBJ1-5 gives the whole variable domain DSGVTQTPKHLITATGQRVTLRCSPRSGDLSVYWYQQSLDQGLQFLIQYYNGEERAKGNILERFSAQQFPDLHSELNLSSLELGDSALYFCASSVGGGRSPQHFGDGTRLSIL.

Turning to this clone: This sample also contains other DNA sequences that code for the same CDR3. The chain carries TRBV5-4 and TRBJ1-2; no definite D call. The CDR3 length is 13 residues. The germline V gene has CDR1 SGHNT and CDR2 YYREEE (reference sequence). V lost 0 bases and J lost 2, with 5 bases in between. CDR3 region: CASSLDGNYGYTF. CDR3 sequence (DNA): TGTGCCAGCAGCTTGGATGGGAACTATGGCTACACCTTC.

CDR3 region: CSAQNYEQYF. In nucleotides, the CDR3 is TGCAGTGCTCAGAACTACGAGCAGTACTTC. The chain carries TRBV20-1 and TRBJ2-7; D unclear. The CDR3 length is 10 residues. V shed 5 bases and J shed 3 bases, with 5 bases lying between them. CDR1 and CDR2 (germline): DFQATT, SNEGSKA (reference sequence).

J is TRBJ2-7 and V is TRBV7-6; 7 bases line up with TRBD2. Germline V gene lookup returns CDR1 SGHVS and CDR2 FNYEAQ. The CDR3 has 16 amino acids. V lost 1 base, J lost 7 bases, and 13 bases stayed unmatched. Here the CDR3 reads CASSLDGREPLGEQYF. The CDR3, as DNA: TGTGCCAGCAGCTTAGATGGGCGGGAGCCCCTCGGAGAGCAGTACTTC. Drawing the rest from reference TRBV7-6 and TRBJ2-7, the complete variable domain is GAGVSQSPRYKVTKRGQDVALRCDPISGHVSLYWYRQALGQGPEFLTYFNYEAQQDKSGLPNDRFSAERPEGSISTLTIQRTEQRDSAMYRCASSLDGREPLGEQYFGPGTRLTVT.

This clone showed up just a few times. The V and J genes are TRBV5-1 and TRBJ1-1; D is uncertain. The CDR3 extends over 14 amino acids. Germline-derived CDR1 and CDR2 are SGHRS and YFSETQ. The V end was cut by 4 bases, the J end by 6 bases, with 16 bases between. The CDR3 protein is CASSVGFAGPEAFF. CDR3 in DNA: TGCGCCAGCAGCGTTGGGTTTGCGGGCCCTGAAGCTTTCTTT.

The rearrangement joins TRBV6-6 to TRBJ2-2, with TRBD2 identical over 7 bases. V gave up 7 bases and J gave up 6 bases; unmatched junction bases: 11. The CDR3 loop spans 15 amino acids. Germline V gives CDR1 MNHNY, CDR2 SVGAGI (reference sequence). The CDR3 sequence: CASTLGLGGPGELFF. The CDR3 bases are TGTGCCAGCACTCTAGGACTAGGCGGGCCCGGGGAGCTGTTTTTT.

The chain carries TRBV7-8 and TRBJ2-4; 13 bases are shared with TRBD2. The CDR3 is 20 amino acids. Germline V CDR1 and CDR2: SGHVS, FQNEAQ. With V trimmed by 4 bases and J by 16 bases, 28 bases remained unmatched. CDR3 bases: TGTGCCAGCAGCTCACAAAGGACTAGCGGGAGTGGGATCATGGGGGGTGGTTTTTACTTC. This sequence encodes CASSSQRTSGSGIMGGGFYF.

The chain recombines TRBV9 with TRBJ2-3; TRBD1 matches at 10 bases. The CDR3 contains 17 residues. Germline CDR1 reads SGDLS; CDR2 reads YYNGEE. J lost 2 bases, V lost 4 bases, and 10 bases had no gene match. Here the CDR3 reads CASSTRRQGANTDTQYF. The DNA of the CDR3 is TGTGCCAGCAGCACACGTAGACAGGGGGCGAACACAGATACGCAGTATTTT. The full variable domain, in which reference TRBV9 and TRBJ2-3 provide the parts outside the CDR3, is DSGVTQTPKHLITATGQRVTLRCSPRSGDLSVYWYQQSLDQGLQFLIQYYNGEERAKGNILERFSAQQFPDLHSELNLSSLELGDSALYFCASSTRRQGANTDTQYFGPGTRLTVL.

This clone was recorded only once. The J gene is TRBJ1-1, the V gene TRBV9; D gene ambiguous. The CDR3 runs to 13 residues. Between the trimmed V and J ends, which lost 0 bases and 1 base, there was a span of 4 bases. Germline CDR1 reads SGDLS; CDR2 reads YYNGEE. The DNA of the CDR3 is TGTGCCAGCAGCGTAGCGGGGAACACTGAAGCTTTCTTT. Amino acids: CASSVAGNTEAFF.

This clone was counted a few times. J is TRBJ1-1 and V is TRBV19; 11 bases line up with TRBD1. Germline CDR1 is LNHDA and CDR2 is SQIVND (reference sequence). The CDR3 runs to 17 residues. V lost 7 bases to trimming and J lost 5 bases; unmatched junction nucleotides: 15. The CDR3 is CASNAKGQGVSRTEAFF. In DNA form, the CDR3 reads TGTGCCAGTAACGCAAAGGGACAGGGGGTCTCGCGGACTGAAGCTTTCTTT.

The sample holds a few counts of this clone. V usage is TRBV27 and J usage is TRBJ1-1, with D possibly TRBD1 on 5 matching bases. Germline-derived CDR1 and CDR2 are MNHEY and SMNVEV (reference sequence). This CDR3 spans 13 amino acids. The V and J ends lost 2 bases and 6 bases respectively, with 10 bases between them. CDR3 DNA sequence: TGTGCCAGCAGTTTAGCAATCAGGGCTGAAGCTTTCTTT. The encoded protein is CASSLAIRAEAFF.

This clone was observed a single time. The CDR3: CASGNPGQVNEKLFF. DNA for the CDR3: TGTGCCAGCGGCAATCCGGGACAGGTTAATGAAAAACTGTTTTTT. The chain uses TRBV6-1 and TRBJ1-4; 8 bases are a match to TRBD1. This CDR3 has 15 residues. Germline CDR1 reads MNHNS; CDR2 reads SASEGT. J lost 4 bases, V lost 8 bases, and 9 bases had no gene match.

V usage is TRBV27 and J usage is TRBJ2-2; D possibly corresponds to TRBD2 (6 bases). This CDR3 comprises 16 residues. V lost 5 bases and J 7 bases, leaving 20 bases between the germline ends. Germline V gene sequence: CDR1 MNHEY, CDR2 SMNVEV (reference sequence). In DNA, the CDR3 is TGTGCCAGCAGTATAACAGGAGGGCTTTACGGCGGGGAGCTGTTTTTT. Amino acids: CASSITGGLYGGELFF.